This entry lists 19 T cell receptor beta chains sequenced from one sample in a study of blood T cell repertoires in COVID-19. Some clones are missing from TCRdb's copy, which holds only in-frame ones; the method was immunoSEQ multiplex PCR. The repertoire includes about 71,000 clones, roughly 87% of them detected once, and 8.2% sits in the top ten. Sequencing was carried out using peripheral blood. The receptors were gathered from a man between 45 and 60 years old with active COVID-19.

The chain joins TRBV9 to TRBJ2-1, with 10 bases lining up with TRBD2. V dropped 2 bases and J dropped 9; count of bases not matched to a gene: 11. Per germline, CDR1 SGDLS and CDR2 YYNGEE. The CDR3 runs 16 residues. The CDR3 DNA reads as TGTGCCAGCAGCGTCGGTATAGCGGGGGGTATAGGTGAGCAGTTCTTC. The encoded protein is CASSVGIAGGIGEQFF.

This sequence joins TRBV19 and TRBJ1-6; D might be TRBD1 (6 bases). Germline assignment: CDR1 LNHDA and CDR2 SQIVND (reference sequence). The CDR3 runs 14 residues. V lost 7 bases and J 9 bases, leaving 16 bases between the germline ends. CDR3 nucleotide sequence: TGTGCCAGTAATACCCGACAGGCGGGTTCACCCCTCCACTTT. It is translated as CASNTRQAGSPLHF.

The gene calls are TRBV30 and TRBJ1-2, with no clear D. The CDR3 consists of 13 residues. With 8 bases removed from V and 3 bases from J, the gap between germline ends came to 16 bases. Germline assignment: CDR1 GTSNPN and CDR2 SVGIG (reference sequence). This chain's CDR3 is CAGTRVPYYGYTF. In nucleotides, the CDR3 is TGTGCCGGTACGAGGGTCCCCTACTATGGCTACACCTTC.

The chain recombines TRBV19 with TRBJ1-2; 11 bases fit TRBD1. Germline CDR1 reads LNHDA; CDR2 reads SQIVND (reference sequence). CDR3 length equals 13 residues. Trimming at V came to 6 bases and at J to 5 bases, leaving 2 bases not matched to a gene. DNA for the CDR3: TGTGCCAGTAGCGGGACAGGGGGTTATGGCTACACCTTC. Residues: CASSGTGGYGYTF.

The chain is built from TRBV2 and TRBJ2-7; possible D gene TRBD2, 5 bases. The germline V and J ends were trimmed by 11 bases and 0 bases, with 17 bases remaining between them. Germline CDR1 SNHLY, CDR2 FYNNEI. The CDR3 runs 14 residues. The CDR3 DNA reads TGTGCCGCCGGCCGAGGGCTGAACTCCTACGAGCAGTACTTC. The encoded protein is CAAGRGLNSYEQYF.

J is TRBJ2-7 and V is TRBV27; a possible D gene is TRBD1 (5 bases). Trimming shortened V by 5 bases and J by 3 bases, and 14 bases separated the two germline ends. There are 14 residues in the CDR3. Germline-derived CDR1 and CDR2 are MNHEY and SMNVEV (reference sequence). As DNA, the CDR3 is TGTGCCAGCAGTAGTCGACAGTTTGTCTACGAGCAGTACTTC. It is translated as CASSSRQFVYEQYF.

The chain joins TRBV11-2 to TRBJ1-2; D not certain. Germline V gives CDR1 SGHAT, CDR2 FQNNGV. Trimming removed 4 bases at V and 2 bases at J, with 8 bases between. This CDR3 contains 13 residues. The CDR3 nucleotides read TGTGCCAGCAGCTCGTTGACAAACTATGGCTACACCTTC. It specifies CASSSLTNYGYTF.

The rearrangement links TRBV2 to TRBJ2-7; 12 bases are a match to TRBD1. With V trimmed by 6 bases and J by 3 bases, 6 bases remained unmatched. Per germline, CDR1 SNHLY and CDR2 FYNNEI. The CDR3 sequence is 15 residues long. CDR3 bases: TGTGCCAGCAGAGAGGGACAGGGGGCCTTCTACGAGCAGTACTTC. Its protein is CASREGQGAFYEQYF.

The chain couples TRBV13 to TRBJ1-2; tentative D call: TRBD1 (5 bases). V lost 2 bases and J lost 4, with 11 bases in between. The CDR3 contains 14 residues. In germline, CDR1 is PRHDT, CDR2 FYEKMQ (reference sequence). The CDR3 nucleotides read TGTGCCAGCAGCTTACAGGGACTGAGCTATGGCTACACCTTC. Amino acid sequence: CASSLQGLSYGYTF.

CDR3: CASSRADAGRETQYF. In nucleotides, the CDR3 is TGCGCCAGCAGCCGGGCCGATGCGGGTCGCGAGACCCAGTACTTC. This chain joins TRBV5-1 and TRBJ2-5, with D possibly being TRBD2 (5 bases). V was cut by 4 bases and J by 5 bases, with 18 bases left in between. Germline CDR1 is SGHRS and CDR2 is YFSETQ. The CDR3 contains 15 residues.

The chain is built from TRBV11-2 and TRBJ2-4; TRBD1 matches at 10 bases. The V gene's germline CDR1 is SGHAT and CDR2 FQNNGV. There are 13 residues in the CDR3. V shed 5 bases and J 7 bases; nucleotides not matched to a gene: 2. In DNA form, the CDR3 reads TGTGCCAGCAGCGCGGACAGGGGGAACATTCAGTACTTC. Its translation is CASSADRGNIQYF.

The J gene is TRBJ2-2, the V gene TRBV7-8; D might be TRBD1 (6 bases). Germline V lookup: CDR1 SGHVS, CDR2 FQNEAQ. Deletions cut 5 bases from V and 3 bases from J, with 16 bases between. This CDR3 contains 16 residues. As DNA, the CDR3 is TGTGCCAGCAGCCTTCTTTTGGACAGAGACACCGGGGAGCTGTTTTTT. Its translation: CASSLLLDRDTGELFF.

V gene TRBV5-1 combines with J gene TRBJ1-1, with 8 bases that match TRBD1. This CDR3 contains 13 residues. CDR1 and CDR2 from the germline V gene are SGHRS and YFSETQ. V lost 3 bases to trimming and J lost 5 bases; unmatched junction nucleotides: 3. Written as DNA, the CDR3 is TGCGCCAGCAGCTCGACAGGGGAAACTGAAGCTTTCTTT. It is translated as CASSSTGETEAFF.

This clone has just one count. The chain employs TRBV9 and TRBJ2-7; 9 nucleotides line up with TRBD2. The germline gives CDR1 SGDLS, CDR2 YYNGEE. J gave up 4 bases and V 0 bases, and 5 bases lay outside the gene matches. The CDR3 has 15 amino acids. The CDR3: CASSVGGGAGYEQYF. The CDR3 region has the DNA TGTGCCAGCAGCGTAGGCGGGGGGGCCGGTTACGAGCAGTACTTC.

The chain joins TRBV18 to TRBJ2-2; D is unclear. The CDR3 is 14 residues long. CDR1 KGHSH and CDR2 LQKENI come from the germline V gene. V was shortened by 2 bases and J by 2 bases, with 6 bases between the two germline ends. CDR3 sequence: CASSPRDNTGELFF. CDR3 DNA sequence: TGTGCCAGCTCACCAAGAGATAACACCGGGGAGCTGTTTTTT.

V and J are TRBV3-1 (or the pseudogene TRBV3-2) and TRBJ2-5; TRBD2 matches at 8 bases. V shed 2 bases and J 1 base; nucleotides not matched to a gene: 6. Germline V lookup: CDR1 LGHDT, CDR2 YNNKEL (reference sequence). This CDR3 is built from 16 residues. Written as DNA, the CDR3 is TGTGCCAGCAGCCAACTAGCAGCGGGGGCCCAAGAGACCCAGTACTTC. It yields the protein CASSQLAAGAQETQYF.

The chain recombines TRBV15 with TRBJ2-3; 7 bases are a match to TRBD1. CDR3 length equals 17 residues. Germline trimming cut 3 bases from V and 0 bases from J; bases unmatched to any gene: 9. Germline loops: CDR1 LNHNV, CDR2 YYDKDF (reference sequence). CDR3 nucleotide sequence: TGTGCCACCAGCAGGGATCCCCAGGGGGTGAGCACAGATACGCAGTATTTT. As protein: CATSRDPQGVSTDTQYF.

This clone was recorded once. The chain joins TRBV12-5 to TRBJ1-2; 7 nucleotides match TRBD1. The germline V gene encodes CDR1 LGHNT and CDR2 FRNRAP. The trim removed 4 bases at V and 6 bases at J, leaving 2 bases unmatched. CDR3 length: 12 residues. CDR3 sequence reads: CASGSQGHGYTF. The DNA for the CDR3 is TGTGCTAGTGGTTCACAGGGGCATGGCTACACCTTC.

The chain links TRBV2 to TRBJ1-5; tentative D call: TRBD1 (5 bases). The CDR3 covers 13 residues. Trimming left V 7 bases short and J 6 bases short, with 13 bases between. CDR1 and CDR2 from the germline V gene are SNHLY and FYNNEI. The CDR3 loop reads CASTGQAGQPQHF. CDR3 nucleotide sequence: TGTGCCAGCACAGGGCAAGCGGGTCAGCCCCAGCATTTT. The full variable domain, rest sourced from reference TRBV2 and TRBJ1-5, is EPEVTQTPSHQVTQMGQEVILRCVPISNHLYFYWYRQILGQKVEFLVSFYNNEISEKSEIFDDQFSVERPDGSNFTLKIRSTKLEDSAMYFCASTGQAGQPQHFGDGTRLSIL.